This TCR beta chain stems from a study of cytomegalovirus exposure and HLA in healthy donors (dated 2017 in TCRdb). Study-wide context: An earlier analysis of around 600 of the donors reported roughly 270 Gb of sequence data and more than 90 million unique TCR beta sequences from some 180 million T cells. Around 320 gigabases of sequencing data and some 85 million unique TCR sequences were included in an early release covering about 700 HLA-typed donors. The genetic ancestry cluster associated with self-reported Caucasian donors included over 65% of the roughly 400 genotyped donors. The study aimed to test whether cataloging public T cell receptors could reveal signatures of past pathogen exposure. The study used immunosequencing to profile the T cell repertoires of 600 to 850 subjects and linked those repertoires to cytomegalovirus serostatus. Along with the roughly 610-subject first cohort, a separate validation cohort of approximately 110 different subjects was used. To predict cytomegalovirus infection status, the study combined high-throughput TCR immunosequencing, statistical association of individual TCRs with disease status, and machine learning. A later analysis re-analyzed previously published TCR beta repertoires from 550 to 700 donors and added high-resolution HLA genotyping to study TCR occurrence patterns. In the later analysis, no new phenotypic data were used to find candidate immune exposures; instead, reliance was placed on TCR beta sequences and their occurrence across donors. To decide whether each TCR beta V gene segment behaved as functional or pseudogenic, an earlier analysis of some 600 of the donors relied on high-throughput TCR beta sequencing. Donor age, sex, ethnicity and CMV serostatus were compiled alongside the repertoire data. In a later genetic analysis, genome-wide SNP genotypes for about three fifths of the roughly 670 donors were used, and that subset was treated as a discovery cohort. All discovery cohort repertoires had been generated using a single sequencing platform. HLA typing covered class I and class II loci at four-digit resolution. The number of typed donors differed by locus: about 620-640 for A, B, C, DRB1 and DQB1; roughly 510 for DQA1; approximately 600 for DPA1; and 400 to 480 for DPB1. Because of strong linkage in the cohort, roughly five DR-DQ haplotypes were treated as single units for association and clustering. Among 300 to 450 genotyped donors of the cohort, an average of approximately 250,000 unique TCR beta nucleotide sequences were sequenced per donor, around 20% of them non-productive. Overall study outcomes, separate from this receptor: In an earlier analysis of around 600 of the donors, most TCR beta V segments appeared in productive rearrangements about 87% or about 30% of the time, broadly matching IMGT annotations. The authors suggested that the approach could potentially be generalized to other disease states and immunological phenotypes. In a later genetic analysis, a missense DCLRE1C variant was associated with V-gene and J-gene trimming of TCR beta chains, and the association was replicated in an independent cohort. Only TCR beta chains were sequenced in this cohort, and the absence of alpha or paired-chain data limited detectable features. At a false discovery rate of 0.05, a later analysis linked 15,000 to 20,000 TCR beta sequences to specific HLA alleles. Presence/absence analyses assumed roughly uniform sequencing depth across donors, an assumption that may not hold. In a later analysis, HLA-associated TCR beta chains were found to be more clonally expanded and to have lower generation probabilities than equally common non-associated chains. The only immune exposure information available for the cohort was CMV serostatus. A later analysis reported that several top co-occurrence clusters appeared linked to parvovirus B19, influenza, CMV and Epstein-Barr virus. Compared with the 666-donor mean, donors in an Asian-associated ancestry cluster had fewer N-insertions in productive TCRs, according to a later genetic analysis. The earlier analysis of approximately 560 of the donors excluded roughly 17 rarely observed V segments, including chromosome 9 orphons, because counts were too low. A cluster of highly shared sequence variants was judged likely to be a technical artifact of the sequencing pipeline. According to a later analysis, TCR association rates differed among HLA loci, with DRB1 alleles showing the most associated TCRs and HLA-C alleles showing the fewest. Correlated functional status among segregating V segments might reflect linkage disequilibrium, but an unknown experimental factor could not be ruled out. Across donors, most TCR sequences were observed very rarely, whereas some public TCRs were present in many individuals. A few of the identified cytomegalovirus-associated TCR beta chains were confirmed in vitro to be specific for cytomegalovirus antigens. When HLA alleles, especially DR and DQ, strongly co-occurred, TCR associations were difficult to assign to individual alleles. A further reported finding was that TCR beta sequences accurately predicted the HLA-A and HLA-B alleles for most subjects in the first cohort. In a later analysis, most CMV-associated TCR beta chains were found to appear HLA-restricted, with HLA associations seemingly driven largely by CMV exposure. Because HLA typing was missing for some donors at each locus, association tests included only the typed subset. Cytomegalovirus status was reported to be diagnosed by the classifier with high specificity and sensitivity in both the original and validation cohorts. A total of 150 or so TCR beta chains were listed by the study as associated with cytomegalovirus.

In total, 500 to 700 healthy bone marrow donors made up the cohort. All cohort members were sampled while nominally healthy, although unrecorded immune exposures were likely present. The donor was CMV seronegative and was included in the group of approximately 350 seronegative cohort members. A peripheral blood sample was provided by each donor, and peripheral blood mononuclear cells were used for TCR beta sequencing. The Qiagen DNeasy Blood Extraction Kit was used to extract genomic DNA from the blood cell samples. As for this clone: The antigen this receptor binds is unknown. Qualities for individual bases were not recorded, and no much larger clone is one base off.

The library came from the immunoSEQ multiplex PCR assay. A mixture of 60 forward primers for TCR Vbeta segments and 13 reverse primers for TCR Jbeta segments was used in the multiplex PCR. The CDR3 region of rearranged TCR beta genes was amplified from genomic DNA with a multiplex PCR assay. The amplified TCR beta libraries were sequenced on the Illumina HiSeq System as 87-base-pair reads. The paper's data handling went like this. A later analysis tallied 75 million to 85 million unique TCR beta chains across the 550 to 850 repertoires, and around 10 million of those chains were shared by two or more donors. Raw reads were error-corrected and collapsed into unique sequences by a nearest-neighbor algorithm in which closely related sequences were merged to remove PCR and sequencing errors. CDR3 sequences were aligned to IMGT reference sequences to assign V, D and J gene segments. For a sequence to be retained, at least a six-nucleotide match to both a V gene segment and a J gene segment was required. A rearrangement counted as productive if the CDR3 had no stop codons and remained in frame with V and J, and every other rearrangement counted as non-productive. Following IMGT convention, CDR3 was defined as the stretch from the second conserved V-encoded cysteine to the conserved J-encoded phenylalanine. The earlier analysis of about 640 of the donors excluded any sequence lacking an unambiguous match to a single V gene segment. An earlier analysis of over 450 of the donors classified V segments as functional when productive rearrangements were above 56.7% and as segregating when the standard deviation between donors was above 5%. A statistical classification framework was built to diagnose cytomegalovirus status from the catalog of TCR beta chain sequences. In a later analysis, TCR nucleotide sequences were compared against IMGT/GENE-DB human TR gene sequences so that V and J genes could be assigned. Using the TCRdist pipeline, a later analysis assigned CDR3 sequences along with most-parsimonious VDJ recombination scenarios. In a later analysis, each TCR beta chain was defined by its CDR3 amino acid sequence together with its V-gene family, and reads without a unique V-gene family were excluded. To address suspected cross-contamination and a sequencing artifact, a later analysis removed several hundred highly shared, low-generation-probability nucleotide sequences. For each public chain, a later analysis derived a clonal expansion index from normalized ranks of inferred template counts within each repertoire. Generation probabilities in a later analysis came from a VDJ recombination model fitted to out-of-frame rearrangements, and those results were checked against IGoR. A later analysis scored TCR-TCR, TCR-HLA and TCR-CMV co-occurrence with hypergeometric tests, applying a repertoire-size bias correction to TCR pairs. A later analysis estimated false discovery rates by permuting HLA or CMV assignments 20 times. In a later analysis, co-occurring TCRs were grouped with DBSCAN, and TCRdist sequence similarity was added when clustering was performed within HLA-allele-positive subsets. Repertoires with fewer than 30,000 or more than 120,000 public chains, plus five repertoires with anomalous nucleotide sharing, were excluded from co-occurrence clustering. TCRdb limited this immuneACCESS table to in-frame rearrangements with V and J called. A share of clones is missing; checked studies link under half to unresolved V genes, and the rest is unexplained. The DNA gave D and trimming, while V, J and clone size come from that table. The sample table holds roughly 130,000 clones, of which around 78% were seen once. Around 1.9% of the sample is taken by the ten largest.

The TCR comes from a middle-aged woman in good health and CMV-seronegative. Sequenced sample: PBMCs.

The CDR3 region: CASSQTGQGYPGELFF. At the DNA level, the sequence is TGTGCCAGCAGCCAGACGGGACAGGGGTACCCCGGGGAGCTGTTTTTT. The chain joins TRBV14 to TRBJ2-2; 10 central bases correspond to TRBD1. From cysteine to phenylalanine, the CDR3 is 16 amino acids long. This entry keeps only the CDR3 DNA: 48 bases, framed from base 1. At the junction V is shortened by 3 bases and J by 6 bases; bases outside the gene matches: 7. As encoded in the germline V gene, CDR1 is SGHDN while CDR2 is FVKESK.